This T cell receptor (beta chain) comes out of a study of blood T cells in healthy people across ages. Next came a second PCR, run for about 6 to 12 cycles, which used a sample-barcoded 5' primer along with a J-beta primer mix. Carrying 12 random nucleotides, a template-switch adaptor labeled each individual cDNA molecule. TCRdb recomputed calls from the 5' RACE reads with MiXCR, one row per CDR3 protein. Counted here are 650,000 to 1,000,000 distinct CDR3 sequences, under 40% occurring once; the ten biggest clones make up 13%. The V gene lost 0 bases and the J gene lost 4 bases, with 18 bases spanning the gap. Germline V CDR1 and CDR2: DFQATT, SNEGSKA (reference sequence). CDR3 length equals 17 residues.

This chain links TRBV20-1 with TRBJ2-2, with D possibly being TRBD2 (6 bases). This sequence was found in a man aged 18 to 29 in good health. Sequenced sample: blood. CDR3 bases: TGCAGTGCTAGAGATCCCCTTAAGCAGGGAGGCACCGGGGAGCTGTTTTTT. As protein: CSARDPLKQGGTGELFF.